The present entry profiles one T cell receptor (beta chain) with its context. Its antigen is still unknown. This record comes from a study of OX40 agonist ivuxolimab in advanced cancers. Profiling relied on immunoSEQ multiplex PCR, and the TCRdb table lists in-frame clones only, not all of them. The table includes 70,000 to 95,000 clones, roughly 88% detected once. General study findings and limits: Some nonresponders additionally presented with little normalized T-cell clonal expansion. At doses 0.1 to 3.0 mg/kg, CD4+ and CD8+ clones expanded.

The starting material was CD4+ or CD8+ T cells sorted from blood, obtained in a trial of the OX40 agonist ivuxolimab. This sequence originates from an adult with an advanced solid tumor such as melanoma, head and neck, liver or kidney cancer.

The CDR3 protein is CASSPKNTGELFF. CDR3 in DNA: TGTGCCAGTTCTCCTAAGAACACCGGGGAGCTGTTTTTT. V and J are TRBV6-6 and TRBJ2-2; no firm D call. Germline V lookup: CDR1 MNHNY, CDR2 SVGAGI (reference sequence). CDR3 length equals 13 residues. The ends were cut back, 9 bases at V and 1 base at J, with 9 bases in the middle.